Following are 5 T cell receptor beta chains from one sample sequenced in a study of regulatory T cells in long-lasting Graves disease. Time point specified: persistent/refractory GD, antithyroid drugs over 5 years with positive TRAb. After RNA was extracted from PBMCs, the TCR library was made from it. HTBI primers from iRepertoire and Arm-PCR of CDR3 regions yielded the TCR beta libraries. TCRdb called the multiplex PCR reads again in MiXCR, with one record for every CDR3 protein. The table includes roughly 400,000 distinct CDR3 sequences, around 21% detected once. The source material was peripheral blood mononuclear cells (PBMCs), sampled when the disease was refractory, from a patient treated with antithyroid drugs. Source of these receptors: a female donor with Graves disease.

This clonotype was observed many times. This sequence joins TRBV11-2 and TRBJ1-6, with no clear D. Germline V lookup: CDR1 SGHAT, CDR2 FQNNGV. This CDR3 region has 14 residues. The V end lost 2 bases, the J end lost 6 bases, and 8 bases lay between the germline ends. DNA for the CDR3: TGTGCCAGCAGCTTAAAAGATCTTAATTCACCCCTCCACTTT. Protein product: CASSLKDLNSPLHF.

As concerns this clonotype: A read error may account for a junction end that differs from germline. This chain connects TRBV9 to TRBJ2-7; D uncertain. There are 15 residues in the CDR3. CDR1 is SGDLS and CDR2 is YYNGEE in the germline V gene. The CDR3 bases are TGTGCCAGCGGCGTAGCTTATGGGGTTGGCTACGAGCAGTACTTC. It yields the protein CASGVAYGVGYEQYF.

This chain links TRBV27 with TRBJ1-6; TRBD1 agrees at 7 bases. The germline V gene has CDR1 MNHEY and CDR2 SMNVEV (reference sequence). Unmatched junction bases numbered 6, after V lost 6 bases and J lost 10 bases. This CDR3 region has 13 residues. Here the CDR3 reads CASSTGVGSPLHF. The CDR3 nucleotides read TGTGCCAGCAGCACAGGGGTGGGGTCACCCCTCCACTTT.

The chain is built from TRBV5-6 and TRBJ1-2; D may be TRBD1 (5 bases). The CDR3 covers 14 residues. Germline CDR1 SGHDT, CDR2 YYEEEE. Between the trimmed V and J ends, which lost 3 bases and 8 bases, there was a span of 17 bases. As DNA, the CDR3 is TGTGCCAGCAGCTCCGGGGGTCACCGGGGAGGCTACACCTTC. Amino acids: CASSSGGHRGGYTF.

This clonotype was counted at least ten times. The chain is built from TRBV12-3 or TRBV12-4 and TRBJ2-2; D not resolved. The V and J ends lost 10 bases and 16 bases respectively, with 22 bases between them. This CDR3 comprises 12 residues. For the CDR3, the DNA is TGTGCCACCTCCACACGAGACAAAGCCACGTTTTTT. Its protein is CATSTRDKATFF.